This entry concerns a single T cell receptor beta chain. Its specific antigen is unknown. It has no much larger one-base neighbor in the sample; base qualities were not kept. The sample belongs to a study of blood T cell repertoires in COVID-19 (dated by TCRdb to between 2020 and 2021). About the investigation overall: Samples covering the acute and convalescent phases of COVID-19 were provided by collaborators in the United States, Italy and Spain. The dataset comprised deeply sampled blood TCRbeta repertoires from subjects exposed to, actively infected with, or recovered from COVID-19. The repertoires were released in a freely available public database intended as a resource for research on the immune response to SARS-CoV-2. Where available, HLA class I and class II types were obtained from metadata supplied by the sample provider rather than from assay-based typing. The prospective study material was composed of cDNA or gDNA derived from T cells, B-cell-depleted T cells, or PBMCs. The samples were drawn from the first 160 participants of the ongoing ImmuneRACE study and from some 1,300 subjects provided by 6 global collaborators. Nearly every sample came with metadata listing a de-identified subject ID, COVID-19 status, age in years and sex. Results the study describes overall, beyond this receptor: The quantity of clinical and demographic metadata differed by source and by participant and was supplied without curation.

In the prospective study, participants were roughly 18 to 95 years old, resided in approximately 22 geographic areas of the United States, and were enrolled through a virtual design. In the prospective study, participants were assigned to cohorts based on the clinical history participants reported in a screening survey and a study questionnaire. Recovered participants in ImmuneRACE Cohort 3 were defined as having two consecutive negative NP/OP PCR tests, clearance from a healthcare professional, or resolution of symptoms. Each participant in the prospective study had whole blood, serum and a nasopharyngeal or oropharyngeal swab collected by mobile phlebotomists. Prospective study participants could optionally give additional blood draws and questionnaires over an approximately two-month period. Before DNA extraction, blood samples from the prospective study were shipped at room temperature or frozen.

V ends up 3 bases short and J 3 bases short, with an unmatched junction base count of 4. The CDR3 spans 15 residues, from the cysteine through the phenylalanine. The sequence is cut down to CDR3 DNA, 45 bases in frame from base 1. The CDR1 and CDR2 encoded by the germline V gene (reference sequence) are LNHDA and SQIVND. TCRbeta CDR3 regions were amplified from genomic DNA using the immunoSEQ Assay, a bias-controlled multiplex PCR. On the authors' methods: The number of nucleated cells in each sample was estimated from the amplification of reference gene primers within the assay. To quantify the absolute abundance of each unique TCRbeta CDR3 rearrangement, sequence reads were collapsed and filtered. For each sample, productive Simpson clonality was calculated as the square root of Simpson's diversity index over productive rearrangements. Held by TCRdb, this immuneACCESS table contains in-frame sequences only and omits some clones. Under half of the omission traces to an unresolved V gene where checked; the cause of the rest is unknown. The D gene and trimming were derived from the DNA, and the V and J assignments and clone size from that table. This sample has about 330,000 clones in its table, and more than 75% of those were observed once. Jointly, the top ten make up roughly a tenth of the sample.

This TCR came from a woman between 18 and 30 years old who had recovered from COVID-19. What was sequenced was PBMCs or T cells enriched from blood (not recorded which). The receptor chain draws on TRBV19 and TRBJ2-1; TRBD1 fits 8 bases in the junction. For the CDR3, the sequence is CASSIGQGHYNEQFF. The sequence in DNA is TGTGCCAGTAGTATTGGACAGGGTCACTACAATGAGCAGTTCTTC.